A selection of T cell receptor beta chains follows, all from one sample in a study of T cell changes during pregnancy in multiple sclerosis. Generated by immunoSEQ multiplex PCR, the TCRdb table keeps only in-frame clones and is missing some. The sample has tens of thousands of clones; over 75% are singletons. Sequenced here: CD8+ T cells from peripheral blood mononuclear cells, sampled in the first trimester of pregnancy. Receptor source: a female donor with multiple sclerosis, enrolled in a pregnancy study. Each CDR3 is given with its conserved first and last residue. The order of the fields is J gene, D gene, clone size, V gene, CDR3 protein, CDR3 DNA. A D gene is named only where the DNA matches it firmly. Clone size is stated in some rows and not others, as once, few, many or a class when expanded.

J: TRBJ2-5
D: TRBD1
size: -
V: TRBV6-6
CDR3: CASSYQGQGGRETQYF
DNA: TGTGCCAGCAGTTACCAAGGACAGGGGGGAAGAGAGACCCAGTACTTC

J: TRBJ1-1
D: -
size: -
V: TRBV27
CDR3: CASSLSFTGNTEAFF
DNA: TGTGCCAGCAGTTTATCTTTTACAGGGAACACTGAAGCTTTCTTT

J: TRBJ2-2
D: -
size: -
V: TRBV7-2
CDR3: CASSLAGVWGRELFF
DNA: TGTGCCAGCAGCTTAGCAGGGGTTTGGGGCCGGGAGCTGTTTTTT

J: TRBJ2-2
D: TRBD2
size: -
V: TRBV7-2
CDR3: CASSSTSGRNTGELFF
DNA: TGTGCCAGCAGCTCAACTAGCGGGAGGAACACCGGGGAGCTGTTTTTT

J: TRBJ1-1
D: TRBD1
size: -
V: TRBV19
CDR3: CASSIVVKWGQENTEAFF
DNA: TGTGCCAGTAGTATAGTCGTCAAGTGGGGACAGGAGAACACTGAAGCTTTCTTT

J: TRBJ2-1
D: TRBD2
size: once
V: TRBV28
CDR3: CASSFTASGWYNEQFF
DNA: TGTGCCAGCAGTTTCACGGCTAGCGGGTGGTACAATGAGCAGTTCTTC

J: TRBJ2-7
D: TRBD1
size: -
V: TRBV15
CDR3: CATRDRGSSYEQYF
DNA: TGTGCCACAAGGGACAGGGGTAGCTCCTACGAGCAGTACTTC

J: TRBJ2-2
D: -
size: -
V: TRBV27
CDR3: CASSAWQGTGELFF
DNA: TGTGCCAGCAGTGCGTGGCAGGGCACCGGGGAGCTGTTTTTT

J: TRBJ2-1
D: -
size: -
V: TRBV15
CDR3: CATSRGDLDSYNEQFF
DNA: TGTGCCACCAGCAGGGGGGACTTGGACTCCTACAATGAGCAGTTCTTC

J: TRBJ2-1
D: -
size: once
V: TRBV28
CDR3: CASSLGQGGNNEQFF
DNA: TGTGCCAGCAGTTTAGGCCAGGGGGGAAACAATGAGCAGTTCTTC

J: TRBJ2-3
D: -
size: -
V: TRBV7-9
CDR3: CASSLRDFGTDTQYF
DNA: TGTGCCAGCAGCCTCCGGGACTTTGGCACAGATACGCAGTATTTT

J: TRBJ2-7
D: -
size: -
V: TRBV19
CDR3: CASSMAGVEQYF
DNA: TGTGCCAGTAGTATGGCAGGGGTCGAGCAGTACTTC

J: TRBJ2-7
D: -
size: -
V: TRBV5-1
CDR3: CASSLRQETYEQYF
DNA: TGCGCCAGCAGCCTCCGACAGGAAACCTACGAGCAGTACTTC

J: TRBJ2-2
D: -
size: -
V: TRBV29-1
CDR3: CSVEPGDTGELFF
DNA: TGCAGCGTTGAACCGGGTGACACCGGGGAGCTGTTTTTT

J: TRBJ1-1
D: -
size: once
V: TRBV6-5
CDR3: CASSDRRLNTEAFF
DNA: TGTGCCAGCAGTGACAGGCGATTGAACACTGAAGCTTTCTTT

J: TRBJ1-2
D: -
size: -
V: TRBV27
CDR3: CASSLWSAGEGGYTF
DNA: TGTGCCAGCAGCCTCTGGTCCGCGGGGGAGGGTGGCTACACCTTC

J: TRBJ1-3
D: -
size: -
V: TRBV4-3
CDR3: CASSQEAGLGGNTIYF
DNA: TGCGCCAGCAGCCAAGAAGCAGGGCTCGGTGGAAACACCATATATTTT

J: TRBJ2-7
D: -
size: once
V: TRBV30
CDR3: CAWTSGDYEQYF
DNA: TGTGCCTGGACCTCAGGGGATTACGAGCAGTACTTC

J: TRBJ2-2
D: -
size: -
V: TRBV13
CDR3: CASRETGVGELFF
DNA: TGTGCCAGCAGGGAAACCGGGGTCGGGGAGCTGTTTTTT

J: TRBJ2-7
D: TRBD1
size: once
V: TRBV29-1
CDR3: CSGTGSGEQYF
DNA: TGCAGCGGGACAGGGTCAGGCGAGCAGTACTTC

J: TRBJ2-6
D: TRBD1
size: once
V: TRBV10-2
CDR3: CASNGQGSGANVLTF
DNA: TGCGCCAGCAATGGACAGGGTTCTGGGGCCAACGTCCTGACTTTC

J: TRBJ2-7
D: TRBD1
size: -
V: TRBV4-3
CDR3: CASSQDLTGNSYEQYF
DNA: TGCGCCAGCAGCCAAGATTTGACAGGGAACTCCTACGAGCAGTACTTC

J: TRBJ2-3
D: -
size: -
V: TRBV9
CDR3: CASSSGRTDTQYF
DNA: TGTGCCAGCTCTAGTGGTAGGACAGATACGCAGTATTTT

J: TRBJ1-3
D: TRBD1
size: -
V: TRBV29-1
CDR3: CSVAPTGAKSGNTIYF
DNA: TGCAGCGTTGCCCCGACAGGGGCGAAAAGTGGAAACACCATATATTTT

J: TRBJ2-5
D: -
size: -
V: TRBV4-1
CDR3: CASSQGEGGQQETQYF
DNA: TGCGCCAGCAGCCAAGGAGAAGGAGGACAGCAAGAGACCCAGTACTTC

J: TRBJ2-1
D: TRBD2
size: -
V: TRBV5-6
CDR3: CASIKGTRDNEQFF
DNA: TGTGCCAGCATAAAAGGGACTAGAGACAATGAGCAGTTCTTC

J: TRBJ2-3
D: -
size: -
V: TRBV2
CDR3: CASSERISKTDTQYF
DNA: TGTGCCAGCAGTGAACGGATTAGCAAGACAGATACGCAGTATTTT

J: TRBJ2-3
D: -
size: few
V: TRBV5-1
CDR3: CASRGGKSTDTQYF
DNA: TGCGCCAGCAGAGGAGGGAAAAGCACAGATACGCAGTATTTT

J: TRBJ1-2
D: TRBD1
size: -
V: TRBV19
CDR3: CASTHGLGQAYGYTF
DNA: TGTGCCAGTACCCATGGGTTGGGACAGGCTTATGGCTACACCTTC

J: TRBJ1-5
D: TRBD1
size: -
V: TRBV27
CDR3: CASSLQGNNQPQHF
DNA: TGTGCCAGCAGCCTACAGGGGAACAATCAGCCCCAGCATTTT

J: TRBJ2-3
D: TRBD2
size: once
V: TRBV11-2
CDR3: CASSPTSGDTDTQYF
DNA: TGTGCCAGCAGCCCCACTAGCGGGGACACAGATACGCAGTATTTT

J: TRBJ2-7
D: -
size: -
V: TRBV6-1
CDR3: CASSEFSPPYEQYF
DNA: TGTGCCAGCAGTGAGTTCAGTCCCCCCTACGAGCAGTACTTC

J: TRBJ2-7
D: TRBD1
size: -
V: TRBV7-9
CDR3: CASSLVGTGDEQYF
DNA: TGTGCCAGCAGCTTAGTTGGGACAGGGGACGAGCAGTACTTC

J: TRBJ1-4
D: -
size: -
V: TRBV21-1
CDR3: CASSKLLHSEPNEKLFF
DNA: TGTGCCAGCAGCAAACTTCTCCACAGTGAGCCGAATGAAAAACTGTTTTTT

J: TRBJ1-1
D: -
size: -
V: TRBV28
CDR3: CATRGRGPNTEAFF
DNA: TGTGCCACCAGAGGAAGGGGCCCTAACACTGAAGCTTTCTTT

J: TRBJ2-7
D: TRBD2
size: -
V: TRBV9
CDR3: CASSSTAASGRVEQYF
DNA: TGTGCCAGCAGCTCAACGGCGGCTAGCGGGAGGGTTGAGCAGTACTTC

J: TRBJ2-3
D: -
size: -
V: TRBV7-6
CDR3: CASSILTDTQYF
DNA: TGTGCCAGCAGCATCCTCACAGATACGCAGTATTTT

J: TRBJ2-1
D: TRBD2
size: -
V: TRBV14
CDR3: CASSQVAGSSYNEQFF
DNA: TGTGCCAGCAGCCAAGTAGCGGGATCCTCCTACAATGAGCAGTTCTTC

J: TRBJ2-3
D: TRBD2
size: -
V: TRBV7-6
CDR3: CASSRGGADTQYF
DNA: TGTGCCAGCTCCCGGGGGGGCGCAGATACGCAGTATTTT

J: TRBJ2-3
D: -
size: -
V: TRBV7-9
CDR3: CASSLISDTQYF
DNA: TGTGCCAGCAGCTTAATCTCAGATACGCAGTATTTT

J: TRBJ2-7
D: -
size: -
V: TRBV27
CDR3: CASSFIGTRPHEQYF
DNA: TGTGCCAGCAGTTTTATAGGCACTAGACCCCACGAGCAGTACTTC

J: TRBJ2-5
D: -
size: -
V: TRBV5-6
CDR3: CASGPGIETQYF
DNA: TGTGCCAGCGGTCCGGGGATCGAGACCCAGTACTTC

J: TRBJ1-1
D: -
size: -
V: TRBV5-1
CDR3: CASSLGAGMNTEAFF
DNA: TGCGCCAGCAGCTTAGGGGCTGGGATGAACACTGAAGCTTTCTTT

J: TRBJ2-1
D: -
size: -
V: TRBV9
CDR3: CASSPPVGPDLPFF
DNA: TGTGCCAGCAGCCCACCCGTGGGCCCCGACCTTCCGTTCTTC

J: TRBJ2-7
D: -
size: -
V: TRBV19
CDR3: CAKLVAPYEQYF
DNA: TGTGCCAAACTGGTAGCGCCCTACGAGCAGTACTTC

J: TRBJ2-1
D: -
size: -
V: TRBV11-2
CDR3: CASFYSGPNNEQFF
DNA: TGTGCCAGCTTCTATAGCGGCCCTAACAATGAGCAGTTCTTC